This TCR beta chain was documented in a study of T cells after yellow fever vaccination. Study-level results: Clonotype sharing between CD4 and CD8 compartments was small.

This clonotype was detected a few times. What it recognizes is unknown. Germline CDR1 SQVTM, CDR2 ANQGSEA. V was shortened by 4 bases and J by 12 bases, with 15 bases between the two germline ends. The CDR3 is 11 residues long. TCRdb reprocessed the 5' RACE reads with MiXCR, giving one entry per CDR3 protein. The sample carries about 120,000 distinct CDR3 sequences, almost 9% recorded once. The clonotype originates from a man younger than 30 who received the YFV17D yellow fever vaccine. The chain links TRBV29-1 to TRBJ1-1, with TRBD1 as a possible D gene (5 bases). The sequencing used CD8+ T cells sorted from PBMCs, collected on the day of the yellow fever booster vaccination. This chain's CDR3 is CSVGIQGASFF. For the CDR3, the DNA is TGCAGCGTTGGAATCCAGGGAGCGTCTTTCTTT. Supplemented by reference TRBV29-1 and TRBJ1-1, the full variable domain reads SAVISQKPSRDICQRGTSLTIQCQVDSQVTMMFWYRQQPGQSLTLIATANQGSEATYESGFVIDKFPISRPNLTFSTLTVSNMSPEDSSIYLCSVGIQGASFFGQGTRLTVV.